A selection of T cell receptor beta chains follows, all from one sample in a study of blood T cell repertoires in COVID-19. Some clones are missing from TCRdb's copy, which holds only in-frame ones; the method was immunoSEQ multiplex PCR. The sample yields some 260,000 clones, roughly 88% seen once. The specimen sequenced was peripheral blood. The receptors were sampled from a man older than 75 with acute or convalescent COVID-19. Both conserved end residues are part of each CDR3. The D gene is left open where the match is weak. Clone size appears in some rows only: once, few, many, or a class for an expanded clone.

d_call: NA
j_call: TRBJ1-3
v_call: TRBV27
clone_size: NA
cdr3_nt: TGTGCCAGCAGGGTCCAAGGAGGCTCTGGAAACACCATATATTTT
cdr3_aa: CASRVQGGSGNTIYF

d_call: NA
j_call: TRBJ2-7
v_call: TRBV28
clone_size: NA
cdr3_nt: TGTGCCAGCAGTCCCGAACTGTCCTACGAGCAGTACTTC
cdr3_aa: CASSPELSYEQYF

d_call: TRBD1
j_call: TRBJ1-5
v_call: TRBV6-5
clone_size: NA
cdr3_nt: TGTGCCAGCAGGGCAGGGGGCATGAGCAATCAGCCCCAGCATTTT
cdr3_aa: CASRAGGMSNQPQHF

d_call: NA
j_call: TRBJ1-5
v_call: TRBV28
clone_size: few
cdr3_nt: TGTGCCAGCATCTGGGGGGGGACCCGGGGTGGGCCCCAGCATTTT
cdr3_aa: CASIWGGTRGGPQHF

d_call: NA
j_call: TRBJ2-7
v_call: TRBV7-9
clone_size: NA
cdr3_nt: TGTGCCAGCAGCTTAACGGACGAGCAGTACTTC
cdr3_aa: CASSLTDEQYF

d_call: NA
j_call: TRBJ2-2
v_call: TRBV19
clone_size: NA
cdr3_nt: TGTGCCACTTTATTTCGCACCGGGGAGCTGTTTTTT
cdr3_aa: CATLFRTGELFF

d_call: TRBD1
j_call: TRBJ1-4
v_call: TRBV3-1/TRBV3-2
clone_size: NA
cdr3_nt: TGTGCCAGCAGCCAAGACGGGGGACAGGATAATGAAAAACTGTTTTTT
cdr3_aa: CASSQDGGQDNEKLFF

d_call: NA
j_call: TRBJ1-1
v_call: TRBV28
clone_size: many
cdr3_nt: TGTGCCAGCAGATCCTCGGGAAGCTCGAACACTGAAGCTTTCTTT
cdr3_aa: CASRSSGSSNTEAFF

d_call: NA
j_call: TRBJ1-1
v_call: TRBV19
clone_size: NA
cdr3_nt: TGTGCCAGTAGTATCTCGTGGGAGAATCAAGCTTTCTTT
cdr3_aa: CASSISWENQAFF

d_call: TRBD2
j_call: TRBJ2-7
v_call: TRBV3-1/TRBV3-2
clone_size: NA
cdr3_nt: TGTGCCAGCAGCCAGGGACTAGCGGGAGGCTACGAGCAGTACTTC
cdr3_aa: CASSQGLAGGYEQYF

d_call: NA
j_call: TRBJ2-7
v_call: TRBV28
clone_size: NA
cdr3_nt: TGTGCCAGCAGTTTCAGGAGGGTGGGGTACGAGCAGTACTTC
cdr3_aa: CASSFRRVGYEQYF

d_call: NA
j_call: TRBJ2-3
v_call: TRBV6-5
clone_size: NA
cdr3_nt: TGTGCCAGCAGTTACGAAGAGGGGGTTTTGGATACGCAGTATTTT
cdr3_aa: CASSYEEGVLDTQYF

d_call: NA
j_call: TRBJ1-1
v_call: TRBV6-2/TRBV6-3
clone_size: NA
cdr3_nt: TGTGCCAGCAGTTACTCCCTAGGCGAAGAGATGAACACTGAAGCTTTCTTT
cdr3_aa: CASSYSLGEEMNTEAFF

d_call: NA
j_call: TRBJ1-2
v_call: TRBV15
clone_size: NA
cdr3_nt: TGTGCCACCAGCAGAGACCCAGGATGGGGCTACACCTTC
cdr3_aa: CATSRDPGWGYTF

d_call: TRBD1
j_call: TRBJ1-1
v_call: TRBV27
clone_size: NA
cdr3_nt: TGTGCCAGCAGTTTATATACAGGGGTTACCACTGAAGCTTTCTTT
cdr3_aa: CASSLYTGVTTEAFF

d_call: TRBD2
j_call: TRBJ2-2
v_call: TRBV5-6
clone_size: NA
cdr3_nt: TGTGCCAGCAGCTTGATACCCAGCGGGGCCGGGGAGCTGTTTTTT
cdr3_aa: CASSLIPSGAGELFF

d_call: TRBD1
j_call: TRBJ1-5
v_call: TRBV7-8
clone_size: NA
cdr3_nt: TGTGCCAGCAGCTTAGCGCTTATCGGGACAGGGTTTTTTCAGCCCCAGCATTTT
cdr3_aa: CASSLALIGTGFFQPQHF

d_call: NA
j_call: TRBJ1-4
v_call: TRBV6-2/TRBV6-3
clone_size: NA
cdr3_nt: TGTGCCAGCAGTTACTCGATAGGAGCTGGTGGACTGTTTTTT
cdr3_aa: CASSYSIGAGGLFF

d_call: TRBD1
j_call: TRBJ2-5
v_call: TRBV5-5
clone_size: NA
cdr3_nt: TGTGCCAGCAGCGCGCTCAACAGGGGGCAAGAGACCCAGTACTTC
cdr3_aa: CASSALNRGQETQYF

d_call: NA
j_call: TRBJ2-7
v_call: TRBV6-5
clone_size: NA
cdr3_nt: TGTGCCAGCAGTTACCGTAGCGGCTACGAGCAGTACTTC
cdr3_aa: CASSYRSGYEQYF

d_call: TRBD1
j_call: TRBJ1-6
v_call: TRBV6-1
clone_size: few
cdr3_nt: TGTGCCAGCAGTGAAGTCCTGACAGGGGTTATAGGGCCCCTCCACTTT
cdr3_aa: CASSEVLTGVIGPLHF

d_call: NA
j_call: TRBJ1-1
v_call: TRBV10-3
clone_size: NA
cdr3_nt: TGTGCCATCAGTGAGTCGGAGATGGGGGCGAACACTGAAGCTTTCTTT
cdr3_aa: CAISESEMGANTEAFF

d_call: TRBD2
j_call: TRBJ2-7
v_call: TRBV27
clone_size: NA
cdr3_nt: TGTGCCAGCAGTCCGCCCCCCCCTAGCGGGAGAAACGAGCAGTACTTC
cdr3_aa: CASSPPPPSGRNEQYF

d_call: NA
j_call: TRBJ2-2
v_call: TRBV11-2
clone_size: NA
cdr3_nt: TGTGCCAGCAGTCAAAGGAGGCCGGGAGTGAACACCGGGGAGCTGTTTTTT
cdr3_aa: CASSQRRPGVNTGELFF

d_call: NA
j_call: TRBJ2-7
v_call: TRBV28
clone_size: NA
cdr3_nt: TGTGCCAGCAGCCCCGGGACTTCGAGCTCCTACGAGCAGTACTTC
cdr3_aa: CASSPGTSSSYEQYF

d_call: NA
j_call: TRBJ1-2
v_call: TRBV5-4
clone_size: NA
cdr3_nt: TGTGCCAGCAGCTCTGAGCGAAACTATGGCTACACCTTC
cdr3_aa: CASSSERNYGYTF

d_call: NA
j_call: TRBJ2-2
v_call: TRBV2
clone_size: few
cdr3_nt: TGTGCCAGCAGTGAGTACGGGATGAACACCGGGGAGCTGTTTTTT
cdr3_aa: CASSEYGMNTGELFF

d_call: NA
j_call: TRBJ2-3
v_call: TRBV5-1
clone_size: NA
cdr3_nt: TGCGCCAGCAGCTCCCCGACAGAAATGACAGATACGCAGTATTTT
cdr3_aa: CASSSPTEMTDTQYF

d_call: TRBD1
j_call: TRBJ2-7
v_call: TRBV25-1
clone_size: NA
cdr3_nt: TGTGCCAGCAGGGGACAGGGGGATGCCGGGCAGTACTTC
cdr3_aa: CASRGQGDAGQYF

d_call: NA
j_call: TRBJ1-5
v_call: TRBV5-6
clone_size: NA
cdr3_nt: TGTGCCAGCAGCTTGACAGGGCAGGGGAGGGCTCAGCCCCAGCATTTT
cdr3_aa: CASSLTGQGRAQPQHF

d_call: NA
j_call: TRBJ1-2
v_call: TRBV3-1/TRBV3-2
clone_size: once
cdr3_nt: TGTGCCAGCAGCCCGGACACCTTATATGGCTACACCTTC
cdr3_aa: CASSPDTLYGYTF

d_call: NA
j_call: TRBJ1-1
v_call: TRBV10-3
clone_size: NA
cdr3_nt: TGTGCCATCAGTGACCTCGACAGCACTGAAGCTTTCTTT
cdr3_aa: CAISDLDSTEAFF

d_call: NA
j_call: TRBJ2-7
v_call: TRBV19
clone_size: NA
cdr3_nt: TGTGCCAGTAGTAGTAACAGGGAGTCCACCTACGAGCAGTACTTC
cdr3_aa: CASSSNRESTYEQYF

d_call: TRBD1
j_call: TRBJ2-2
v_call: TRBV27
clone_size: NA
cdr3_nt: TGTGCCAGCAGGGCAACGTACGGGACAGACCTATCCGGGGAGCTGTTTTTT
cdr3_aa: CASRATYGTDLSGELFF

d_call: TRBD1
j_call: TRBJ1-2
v_call: TRBV7-8
clone_size: few
cdr3_nt: TGTGCCAGCAGCTTACTAAAGGGGGCTGGATATGGCTACACCTTC
cdr3_aa: CASSLLKGAGYGYTF

d_call: NA
j_call: TRBJ2-1
v_call: TRBV5-1
clone_size: NA
cdr3_nt: TGCGCCAGCAGCCTTGACGGACAGTCCTACAATGAGCAGTTCTTC
cdr3_aa: CASSLDGQSYNEQFF